The rows below give T cell receptor beta chains drawn from one sample of a study of blood T cell repertoires in COVID-19. The method was immunoSEQ multiplex PCR; TCRdb's version includes in-frame clones alone and lacks a portion of them. The sample contains about 68,000 clones, roughly 90% of which appear only once. What was sequenced was peripheral blood. Every receptor here comes from a human donor in a cohort sampled during active COVID-19. CDR3s include the opening cysteine and the closing phenylalanine or tryptophan. A D gene is named only where the DNA matches it firmly. The listing skips clone size in some rows; elsewhere it reads once, few, many or a size class.

v_call	clone_size	j_call	d_call	cdr3_nt	cdr3_aa
TRBV6-5	few	TRBJ1-4	-	TGTGCCAGCAGTTACGCCGGAGGGTTGAGCGAAAAACTGTTTTTT	CASSYAGGLSEKLFF
TRBV28	-	TRBJ2-2	-	TGTGCCAGCAGTTTATCAGGGGCGGCCGGGGAGCTGTTTTTT	CASSLSGAAGELFF
TRBV29-1	-	TRBJ2-7	TRBD2	TGCAGCGTTGAAGGGGAGGGCAGACCCTACGAGCAGTACTTC	CSVEGEGRPYEQYF
TRBV6-5	few	TRBJ2-7	-	TGTGCCAGCAGTTCGGTGTACGGGACTCACTACGAGCAGTACTTC	CASSSVYGTHYEQYF
TRBV11-2	-	TRBJ2-7	-	TGTGCCAGCAGCTTAGACATTTCAGCCTACGAGCAGTACTTC	CASSLDISAYEQYF
TRBV19	-	TRBJ1-4	-	TGTGCCAGTAGTATTCGGCACGGGTTAAATGAAAAACTGTTTTTT	CASSIRHGLNEKLFF
TRBV7-2	-	TRBJ2-4	TRBD1	TGTGCCAGCAGCTTCCTCTCGGGACAGGGCGGGAACATTCAGTACTTC	CASSFLSGQGGNIQYF
TRBV6-5	-	TRBJ2-1	-	TGTGCCAGCTCCAACTCCGGGGCCTACAATGAGCAGTTCTTC	CASSNSGAYNEQFF
TRBV4-3	-	TRBJ2-5	TRBD2	TGCGCCAGCAGCCAAGGGCAGCGGGGGGGCGTGGAGACCCAGTACTTC	CASSQGQRGGVETQYF
TRBV18	-	TRBJ2-3	-	TGTGCCAGCTCACCACCGAACTCAGATACGCAGTATTTT	CASSPPNSDTQYF
TRBV27	-	TRBJ2-7	TRBD2	TGTGCCAGCAGTTTAAGCGGGGGGAGCTACGAGCAGTACTTC	CASSLSGGSYEQYF
TRBV10-3	-	TRBJ2-5	-	TGTGCCATCAGTCAGTTGGGGGGGGCCACTCAAGAGACCCAGTACTTC	CAISQLGGATQETQYF
TRBV7-9	-	TRBJ1-5	TRBD1	TGTGCCAGCAGCTTGGGAGGACAGGGTGGGCAGCCCCAGCATTTT	CASSLGGQGGQPQHF
TRBV6-4	-	TRBJ2-5	-	TGTGCCAGCAGTGTCTACCCCCGGGCTGGGAGGGGGGAGACCCAGTACTTC	CASSVYPRAGRGETQYF
TRBV11-3	-	TRBJ2-7	TRBD1	TGTGCCAGCAGCTTAGCCGGCAGGGGGCTCGACGAGCAGTACTTC	CASSLAGRGLDEQYF
TRBV19	-	TRBJ1-1	-	TGTGCCAGTCAACTCACAGGGACCACTGAAGCTTTCTTT	CASQLTGTTEAFF
TRBV9	once	TRBJ1-2	-	TGTGCCAGCAGCTTATCCCCCATCCACACTCTAGCTAACTATGGCTACACCTTC	CASSLSPIHTLANYGYTF
TRBV10-1	few	TRBJ2-1	-	TGCGCCAGCAGTGAGTCCCAATACAATGAGCAGTTCTTC	CASSESQYNEQFF
TRBV30	-	TRBJ1-6	TRBD1	TGTGCCTGGAGTACAGGGGGCTTGTACACACCCCTCCACTTT	CAWSTGGLYTPLHF
TRBV9	-	TRBJ1-2	-	TGTGCCAGCAGCGTAGGGACAGATTATGGCTACACCTTC	CASSVGTDYGYTF
TRBV28	-	TRBJ1-1	-	TGTGCCAGCAGTTTGGGCCGTATAACTGAAGCTTTCTTT	CASSLGRITEAFF
TRBV2	-	TRBJ2-5	TRBD2	TGTGCCAGCAGTCTAACTAGCGGGGGATCCCAGTACTTC	CASSLTSGGSQYF
TRBV6-4	-	TRBJ1-2	-	TGTGCCAGCAGTGACCCCAGAAAGATCGCGCAGGGCTATGGCTACACCTTC	CASSDPRKIAQGYGYTF
TRBV9	-	TRBJ2-4	-	TGTGCCAGCAGCGGCAGGGAAGGCATTCAGTACTTC	CASSGREGIQYF
TRBV29-1	-	TRBJ2-3	-	TGCAGCGTTGGTCCCCCCGGCGGTGGACAGAAAGGTACGCAGTATTTT	CSVGPPGGGQKGTQYF
TRBV6-5	-	TRBJ1-2	TRBD1	TGTGCCAGCAGACACCCCGACAGGGGACACGCTGGCTACACCTTC	CASRHPDRGHAGYTF
TRBV19	few	TRBJ1-2	TRBD1	TGTGCCAGTAGAAGGACAGGGGCAAACTATGGCTACACCTTC	CASRRTGANYGYTF
TRBV13	-	TRBJ1-5	TRBD1	TGTGCCAGCACCCTTCCGGGACAGGAATATCATAGCAATCAGCCCCAGCATTTT	CASTLPGQEYHSNQPQHF
TRBV10-2	-	TRBJ1-5	-	TGCGCCAGCAGTGTGGCCCCTCTCGATCAGCCCCAGCATTTT	CASSVAPLDQPQHF
TRBV6-2/TRBV6-3	-	TRBJ2-1	TRBD2	TGTGCCAGCAGTCGTCCCGAGCGGGGGGCCCACAATGAGCAGTTCTTC	CASSRPERGAHNEQFF
TRBV9	once	TRBJ1-2	TRBD1	TGTGCCAGCAGCGCGCGGACAGGAAACTATGGCTACACCTTC	CASSARTGNYGYTF
TRBV5-1	-	TRBJ2-4	TRBD1	TGCGCCAGCAGCTCCACACCAGACAGGGTAGAAAGGGTCGCCAAAAACATTCAGTACTTC	CASSSTPDRVERVAKNIQYF
TRBV7-7	-	TRBJ2-3	-	TGTGCCAGCAGCGATGGGGCCGGGGGGCGCACAGATACGCAGTATTTT	CASSDGAGGRTDTQYF
TRBV5-3	-	TRBJ1-2	-	TGTGCCAGAAGCTTCCCGGGGACTTACTATGGCTACACCTTC	CARSFPGTYYGYTF
TRBV18	-	TRBJ1-5	-	TGTGCCAGCTCACTTAACGGGGTCGGTCAGCCCCAGCATTTT	CASSLNGVGQPQHF
TRBV5-4	-	TRBJ1-1	-	TGTGCCAGCAGCGGAAATAAGGGGGTTGACACTGAAGCTTTCTTT	CASSGNKGVDTEAFF